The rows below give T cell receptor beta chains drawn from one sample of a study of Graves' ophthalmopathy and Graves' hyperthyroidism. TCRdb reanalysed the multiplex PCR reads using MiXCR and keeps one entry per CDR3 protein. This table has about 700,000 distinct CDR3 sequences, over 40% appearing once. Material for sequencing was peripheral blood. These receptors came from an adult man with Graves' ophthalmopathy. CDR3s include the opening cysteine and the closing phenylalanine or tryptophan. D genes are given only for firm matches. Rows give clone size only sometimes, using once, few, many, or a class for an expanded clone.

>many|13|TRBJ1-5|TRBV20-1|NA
TGCAGTGCTTCCCGGGACTCCGCTCAGCCCCAGCATTTT
CSASRDSAQPQHF
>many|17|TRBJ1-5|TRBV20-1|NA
TGCAGTGCTAGTCTGGGGACGGGCAGGATTAGCAATCAGCCCCAGCATTTT
CSASLGTGRISNQPQHF
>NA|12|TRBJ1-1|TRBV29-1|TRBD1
TGCAGCGTTGCGGGGGGGACAGGTGAAGCTTTCTTT
CSVAGGTGEAFF
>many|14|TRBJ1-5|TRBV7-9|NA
TGTGCCAGCAGCTTAGATGGCAGAAATCAGCCCCAGCATTTT
CASSLDGRNQPQHF
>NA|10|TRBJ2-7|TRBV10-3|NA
TGTGCCAGCAGTCATGGTGGGCAGTACTTC
CASSHGGQYF
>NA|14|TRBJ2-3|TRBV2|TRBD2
TGTGCCAGCAGTGAGGGGGAGGGCCGGGATACGCAGTATTTT
CASSEGEGRDTQYF
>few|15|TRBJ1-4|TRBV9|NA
TGTGCCAGCAGCGTAGGGGGGGGGAATAATGAAAAACTGTTTTTT
CASSVGGGNNEKLFF
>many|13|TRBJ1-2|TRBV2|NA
TGTGCCAGCAGGGTTAACGGGGACTATGGCTACACCTTC
CASRVNGDYGYTF
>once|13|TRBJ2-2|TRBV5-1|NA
TGTGCCAGCAGCATGGTCGGTAACGGGGAGCTGTTTTTT
CASSMVGNGELFF
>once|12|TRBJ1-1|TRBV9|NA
TGTGCCAGCAGCGTCGGAAGAACTGAAGCTTTCTTT
CASSVGRTEAFF
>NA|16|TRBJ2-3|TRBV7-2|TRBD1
TGTGCCAGCAGCTTGGCAGGACAGGGGCTTACAGATACGCAGTATTTT
CASSLAGQGLTDTQYF
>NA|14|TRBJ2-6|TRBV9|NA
TGTGCCAGCAGCGTAGGACCCGGGGGCAACGTCCTGACTTTC
CASSVGPGGNVLTF
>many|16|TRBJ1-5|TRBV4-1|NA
TGCGCCAGCAGCCAAGGGGCAGCTTATAGCAATCAGCCCCAGCATTTT
CASSQGAAYSNQPQHF
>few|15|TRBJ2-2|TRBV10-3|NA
TGTGCCAGCGCACTCTACAACGCGAACACCGGGGAGCTGTTTTTT
CASALYNANTGELFF
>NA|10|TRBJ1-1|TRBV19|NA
TGTGCCACTAGCCTGGGAGCAGCTTTCTTT
CATSLGAAFF
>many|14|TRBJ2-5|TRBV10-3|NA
TGTGCCATCAGTGAGTCGCAGGGGGGGGAGACCCAGTACTTC
CAISESQGGETQYF
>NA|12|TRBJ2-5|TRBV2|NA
TGTGCCAGCAGTGGTAGCCACGAGACCCAGTACTTC
CASSGSHETQYF
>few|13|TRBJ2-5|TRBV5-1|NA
TGCGCCAGCAGCCTAGGGACACGGGAGGCCCAGTACTTC
CASSLGTREAQYF
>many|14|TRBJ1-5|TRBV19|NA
TGTGCCAGTAGTACGTACAGGAGCAATCAGCCCCAGCATTTT
CASSTYRSNQPQHF
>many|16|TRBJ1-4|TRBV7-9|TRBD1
TGTGCCAGCGTCGACGTCCCGGGACAGCAAAATGAAAAACTGTTTTTT
CASVDVPGQQNEKLFF
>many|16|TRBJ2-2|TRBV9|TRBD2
TGTGCCAGCAGCGTGGCTAGCGGTTCCAACACCGGGGAGCTGTTTTTT
CASSVASGSNTGELFF
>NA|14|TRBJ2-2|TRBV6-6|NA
TGTGCCAGCAGCGCTGCGGCCGGGACAGGGGAGCTGTTTTTT
CASSAAAGTGELFF
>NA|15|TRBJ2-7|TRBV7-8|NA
TGTGCCAGCAGCTTTGGTGCAGTTCCCTCCTACGAGCAGTACTTC
CASSFGAVPSYEQYF
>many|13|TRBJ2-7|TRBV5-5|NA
TGTGCCAGCAGCCCAGGGCGGGGGCCCGAGCAGTACTTC
CASSPGRGPEQYF
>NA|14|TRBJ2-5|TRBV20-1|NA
TGCAGTGCTCCGCCCCTCCCCCAGCAAGAGACCCAGTACTTC
CSAPPLPQQETQYF
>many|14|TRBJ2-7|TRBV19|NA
TGTGCCAGTAGTATAGAGGGGGAAATCTACGAGCAGTACTTC
CASSIEGEIYEQYF